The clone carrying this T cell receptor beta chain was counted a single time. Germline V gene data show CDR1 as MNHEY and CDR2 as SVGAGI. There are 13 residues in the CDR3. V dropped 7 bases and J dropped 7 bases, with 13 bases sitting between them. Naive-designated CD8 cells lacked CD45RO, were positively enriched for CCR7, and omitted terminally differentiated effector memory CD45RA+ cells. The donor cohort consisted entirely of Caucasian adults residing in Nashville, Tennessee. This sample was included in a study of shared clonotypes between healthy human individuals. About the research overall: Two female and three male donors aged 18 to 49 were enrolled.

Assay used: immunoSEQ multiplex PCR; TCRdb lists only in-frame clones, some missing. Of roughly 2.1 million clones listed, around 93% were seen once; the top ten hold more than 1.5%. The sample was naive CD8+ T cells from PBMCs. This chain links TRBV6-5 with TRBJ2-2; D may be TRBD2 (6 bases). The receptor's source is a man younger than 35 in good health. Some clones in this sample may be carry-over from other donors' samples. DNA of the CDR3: TGTGCCAGCACGGGACTCTTCGGCGGGGAGCTGTTTTTT. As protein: CASTGLFGGELFF.